Sequencing of this T cell receptor beta chain was carried out in a study of T-cell reconstitution after alpha-beta-depleted transplantation in children. The CDR3 loop spans 14 amino acids. With 6 bases clipped from V and 5 bases from J, the junction kept 10 bases outside the gene matches. TCRbeta library preparation incorporated unique molecular identifiers. TCRdb reanalysed the PCR reads using MiXCR and keeps one entry per CDR3 protein. Of roughly 400,000 distinct CDR3 sequences listed, just over 20% are singletons. This clonotype has a handful of counts. The sequences come from PBMCs from the stem cell graft donor, collected from the stem cell graft. This rearrangement joins TRBV12-3 or TRBV12-4 to TRBJ2-7; 7 nucleotides match TRBD1. The receptor was derived from a human donor who donated a stem cell graft to a child with acute myeloid leukemia. This chain's CDR3 is CASRRQGRGHEQYF. The CDR3 DNA is TGTGCCAGCAGACGACAGGGAAGGGGACACGAGCAGTACTTC.